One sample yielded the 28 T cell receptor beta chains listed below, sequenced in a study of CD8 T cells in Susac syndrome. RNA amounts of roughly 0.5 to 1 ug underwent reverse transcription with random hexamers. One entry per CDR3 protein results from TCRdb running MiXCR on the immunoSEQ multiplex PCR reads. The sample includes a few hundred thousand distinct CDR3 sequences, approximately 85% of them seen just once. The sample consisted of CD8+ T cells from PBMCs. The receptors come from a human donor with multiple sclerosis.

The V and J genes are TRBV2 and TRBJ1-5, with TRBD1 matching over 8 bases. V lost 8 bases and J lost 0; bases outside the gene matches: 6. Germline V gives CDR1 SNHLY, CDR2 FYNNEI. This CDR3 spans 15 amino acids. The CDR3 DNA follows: TGTGCCAGCGACGGGACAGGTCTTAGCAATCAGCCCCAGCATTTT. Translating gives CASDGTGLSNQPQHF.

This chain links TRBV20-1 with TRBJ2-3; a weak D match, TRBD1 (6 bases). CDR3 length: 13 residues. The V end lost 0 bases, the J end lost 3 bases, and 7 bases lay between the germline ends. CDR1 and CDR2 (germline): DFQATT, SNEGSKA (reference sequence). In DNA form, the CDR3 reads TGCAGTGCTAGAGACACAGGGACAGATACGCAGTATTTT. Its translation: CSARDTGTDTQYF.

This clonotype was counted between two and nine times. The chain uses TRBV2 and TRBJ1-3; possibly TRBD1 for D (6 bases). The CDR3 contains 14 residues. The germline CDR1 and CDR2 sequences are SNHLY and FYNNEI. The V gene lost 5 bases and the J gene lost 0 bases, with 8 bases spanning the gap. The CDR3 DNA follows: TGTGCCAGCAGTTCAGGGGCCTCTGGAAACACCATATATTTT. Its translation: CASSSGASGNTIYF.

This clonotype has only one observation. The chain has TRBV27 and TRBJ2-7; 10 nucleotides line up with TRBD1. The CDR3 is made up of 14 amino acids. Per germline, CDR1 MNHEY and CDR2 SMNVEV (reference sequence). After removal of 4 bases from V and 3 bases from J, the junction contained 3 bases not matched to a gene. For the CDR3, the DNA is TGTGCCAGCAGTTGGGGACAGGGGCACTACGAGCAGTACTTC. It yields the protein CASSWGQGHYEQYF.

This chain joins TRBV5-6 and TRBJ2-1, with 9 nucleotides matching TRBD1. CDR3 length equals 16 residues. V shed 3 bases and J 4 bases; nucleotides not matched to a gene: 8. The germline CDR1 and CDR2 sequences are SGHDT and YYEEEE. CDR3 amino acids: CASSSLTGGTYNEQFF. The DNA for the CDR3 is TGTGCCAGCAGCTCACTGACAGGGGGAACTTACAATGAGCAGTTCTTC. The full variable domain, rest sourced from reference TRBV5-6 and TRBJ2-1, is DAGVTQSPTHLIKTRGQQVTLRCSPKSGHDTVSWYQQALGQGPQFIFQYYEEEERQRGNFPDRFSGHQFPNYSSELNVNALLLGDSALYLCASSSLTGGTYNEQFFGPGTRLTVL.

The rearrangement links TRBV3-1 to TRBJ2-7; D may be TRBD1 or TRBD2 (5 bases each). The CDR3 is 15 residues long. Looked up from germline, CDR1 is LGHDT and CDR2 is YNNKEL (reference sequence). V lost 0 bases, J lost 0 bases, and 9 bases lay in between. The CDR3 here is CASSQDLGTSYEQYF. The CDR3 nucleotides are TGTGCCAGCAGCCAAGATTTGGGGACCTCCTACGAGCAGTACTTC.

In nucleotides, the CDR3 is TGTGCCAGCAGCTTGGGGCCGGGCGGGAGAGCCCAGTACTTC. Protein sequence: CASSLGPGGRAQYF. The chain recombines TRBV5-6 with TRBJ2-5, with 7 bases identical to TRBD2. Looked up from germline, CDR1 is SGHDT and CDR2 is YYEEEE. V shed 0 bases, J shed 9 bases, and the junction held 8 bases outside the gene matches. The length of the CDR3 is 14 residues.

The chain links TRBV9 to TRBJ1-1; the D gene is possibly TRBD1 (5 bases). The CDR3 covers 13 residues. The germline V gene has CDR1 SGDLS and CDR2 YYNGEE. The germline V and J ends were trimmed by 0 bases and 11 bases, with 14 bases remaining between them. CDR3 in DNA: TGTGCCAGCAGCGTAGGAGGGGCCTCGGATGCTTTCTTT. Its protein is CASSVGGASDAFF. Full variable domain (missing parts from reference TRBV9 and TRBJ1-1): DSGVTQTPKHLITATGQRVTLRCSPRSGDLSVYWYQQSLDQGLQFLIQYYNGEERAKGNILERFSAQQFPDLHSELNLSSLELGDSALYFCASSVGGASDAFFGQGTRLTVV.

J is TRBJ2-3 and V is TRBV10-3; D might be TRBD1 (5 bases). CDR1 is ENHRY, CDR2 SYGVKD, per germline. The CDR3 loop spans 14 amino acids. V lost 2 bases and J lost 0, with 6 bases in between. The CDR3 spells CAISEDSSTDTQYF. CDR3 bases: TGTGCCATCAGTGAGGACAGTAGCACAGATACGCAGTATTTT.

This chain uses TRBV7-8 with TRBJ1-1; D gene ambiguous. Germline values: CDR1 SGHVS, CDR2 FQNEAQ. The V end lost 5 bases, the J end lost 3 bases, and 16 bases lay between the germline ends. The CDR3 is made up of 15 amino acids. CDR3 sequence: CASSPETFHDTEAFF. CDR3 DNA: TGTGCCAGCAGCCCCGAGACGTTCCACGACACTGAAGCTTTCTTT.

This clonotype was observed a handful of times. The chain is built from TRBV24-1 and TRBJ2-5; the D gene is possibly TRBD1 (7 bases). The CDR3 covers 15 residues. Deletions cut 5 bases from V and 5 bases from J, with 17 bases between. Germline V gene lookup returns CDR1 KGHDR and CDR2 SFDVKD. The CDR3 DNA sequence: TGTGCCACCAGTGTCTTGGAGGGGGCGATTGAGACCCAGTACTTC. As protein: CATSVLEGAIETQYF.

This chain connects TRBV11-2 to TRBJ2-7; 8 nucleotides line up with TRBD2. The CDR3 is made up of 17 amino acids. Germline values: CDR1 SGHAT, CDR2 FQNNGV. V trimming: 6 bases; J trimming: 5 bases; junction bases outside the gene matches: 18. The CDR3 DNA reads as TGTGCCAGCAGTCCCCGGGGTGGCGGGAGGTTTACCCACGAGCAGTACTTC. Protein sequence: CASSPRGGGRFTHEQYF.

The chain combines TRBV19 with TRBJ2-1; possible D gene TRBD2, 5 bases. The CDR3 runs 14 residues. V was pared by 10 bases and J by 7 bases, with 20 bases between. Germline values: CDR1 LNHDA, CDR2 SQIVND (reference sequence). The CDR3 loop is CAIRPGRGRNEQFF. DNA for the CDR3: TGTGCCATCAGACCGGGGAGAGGTCGGAATGAGCAGTTCTTC. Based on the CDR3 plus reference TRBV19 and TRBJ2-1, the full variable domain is DGGITQSPKYLFRKEGQNVTLSCEQNLNHDAMYWYRQDPGQGLRLIYYSQIVNDFQKGDIAEGYSVSREKKESFPLTVTSAQKNPTAFYLCAIRPGRGRNEQFFGPGTRLTVL.

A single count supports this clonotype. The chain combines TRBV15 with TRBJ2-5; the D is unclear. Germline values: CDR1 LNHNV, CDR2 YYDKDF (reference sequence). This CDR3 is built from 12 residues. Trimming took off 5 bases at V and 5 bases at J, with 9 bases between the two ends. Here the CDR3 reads CATSLVEETQYF. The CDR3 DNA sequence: TGTGCCACCAGCCTCGTTGAGGAGACCCAGTACTTC.

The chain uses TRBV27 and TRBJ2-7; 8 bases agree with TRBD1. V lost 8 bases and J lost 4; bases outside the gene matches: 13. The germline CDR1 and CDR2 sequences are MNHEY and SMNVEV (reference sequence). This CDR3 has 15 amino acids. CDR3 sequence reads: CASLRTGGSVYEQYF. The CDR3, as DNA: TGTGCCAGCCTTCGTACAGGGGGATCAGTTTACGAGCAGTACTTC.

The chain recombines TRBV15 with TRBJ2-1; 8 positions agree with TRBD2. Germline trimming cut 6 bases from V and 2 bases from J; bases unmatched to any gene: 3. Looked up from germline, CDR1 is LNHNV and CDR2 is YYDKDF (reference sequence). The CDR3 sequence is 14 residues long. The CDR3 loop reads CATSSGGAYNEQFF. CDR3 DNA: TGTGCCACCAGTTCGGGGGGGGCCTACAATGAGCAGTTCTTC.

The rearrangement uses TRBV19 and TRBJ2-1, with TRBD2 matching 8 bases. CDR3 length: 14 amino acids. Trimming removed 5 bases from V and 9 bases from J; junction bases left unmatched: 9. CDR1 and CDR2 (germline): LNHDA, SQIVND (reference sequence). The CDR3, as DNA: TGTGCCAGTAGTCCCGGGAGCGGGAGTGGTGAGCAGTTCTTC. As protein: CASSPGSGSGEQFF.

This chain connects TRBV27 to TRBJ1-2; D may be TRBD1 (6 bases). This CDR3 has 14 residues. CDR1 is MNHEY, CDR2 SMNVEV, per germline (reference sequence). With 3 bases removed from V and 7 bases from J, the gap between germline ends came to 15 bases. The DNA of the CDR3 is TGTGCCAGCAGTTTGGGGGGCCGCGGATCTGGCTACACCTTC. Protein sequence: CASSLGGRGSGYTF.

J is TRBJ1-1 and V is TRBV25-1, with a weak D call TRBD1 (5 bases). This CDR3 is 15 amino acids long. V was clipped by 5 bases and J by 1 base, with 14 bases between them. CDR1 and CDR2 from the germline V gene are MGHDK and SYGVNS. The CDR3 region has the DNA TGTGCCAGCAGTTCGACGACAGCCCGGAACACTGAAGCTTTCTTT. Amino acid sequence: CASSSTTARNTEAFF. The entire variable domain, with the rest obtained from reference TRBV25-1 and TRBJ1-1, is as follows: EADIYQTPRYLVIGTGKKITLECSQTMGHDKMYWYQQDPGMELHLIHYSYGVNSTEKGDLSSESTVSRIRTEHFPLTLESARPSHTSQYLCASSSTTARNTEAFFGQGTRLTVV.

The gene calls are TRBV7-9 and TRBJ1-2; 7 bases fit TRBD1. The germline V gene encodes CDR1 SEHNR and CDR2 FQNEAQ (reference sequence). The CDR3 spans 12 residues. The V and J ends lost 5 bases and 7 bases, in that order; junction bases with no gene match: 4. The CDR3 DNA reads TGTGCCAGCAGCCTCGGGACAGTTGGCTACACCTTC. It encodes CASSLGTVGYTF. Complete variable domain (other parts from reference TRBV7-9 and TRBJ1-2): DTGVSQNPRHKITKRGQNVTFRCDPISEHNRLYWYRQTLGQGPEFLTYFQNEAQLEKSRLLSDRFSAERPKGSFSTLEIQRTEQGDSAMYLCASSLGTVGYTFGSGTRLTVV.

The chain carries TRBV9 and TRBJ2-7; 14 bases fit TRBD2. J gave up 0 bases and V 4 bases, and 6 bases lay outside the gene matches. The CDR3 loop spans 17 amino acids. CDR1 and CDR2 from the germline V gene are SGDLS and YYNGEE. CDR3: CASSTGTSGGSSYEQYF. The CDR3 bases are TGTGCCAGCAGCACCGGGACTAGCGGGGGCAGCTCCTACGAGCAGTACTTC.

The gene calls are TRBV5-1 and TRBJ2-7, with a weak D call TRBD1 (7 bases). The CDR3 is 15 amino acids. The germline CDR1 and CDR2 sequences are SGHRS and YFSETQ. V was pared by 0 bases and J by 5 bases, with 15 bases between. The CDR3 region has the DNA TGCGCCAGCAGCTTGGGCAGGGGGGCCCTTGACGAGCAGTACTTC. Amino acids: CASSLGRGALDEQYF.

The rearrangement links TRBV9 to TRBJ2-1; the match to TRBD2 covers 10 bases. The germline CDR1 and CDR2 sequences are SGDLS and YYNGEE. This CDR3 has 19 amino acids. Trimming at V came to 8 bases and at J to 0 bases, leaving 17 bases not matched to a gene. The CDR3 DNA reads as TGTGCCAGAATTTCCTCCGGCCTAGCGGGAGTCGGCTCCTACAATGAGCAGTTCTTC. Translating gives CARISSGLAGVGSYNEQFF.

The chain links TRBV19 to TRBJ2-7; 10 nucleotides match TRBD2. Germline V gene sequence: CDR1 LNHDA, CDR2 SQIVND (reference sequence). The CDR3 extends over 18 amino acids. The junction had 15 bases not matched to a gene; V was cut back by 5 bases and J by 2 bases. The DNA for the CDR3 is TGTGCCAGTAGTCCCTCCTCCTCTAGCGGGAGCAGTCCCTACGAGCAGTACTTC. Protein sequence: CASSPSSSSGSSPYEQYF.

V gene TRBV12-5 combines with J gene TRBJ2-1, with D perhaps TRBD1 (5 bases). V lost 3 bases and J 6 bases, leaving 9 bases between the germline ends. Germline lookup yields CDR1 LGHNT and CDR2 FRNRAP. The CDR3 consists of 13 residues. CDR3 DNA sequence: TGTGCTAGTGGTTTAGGGGCTACCAATGAGCAGTTCTTC. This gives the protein CASGLGATNEQFF.

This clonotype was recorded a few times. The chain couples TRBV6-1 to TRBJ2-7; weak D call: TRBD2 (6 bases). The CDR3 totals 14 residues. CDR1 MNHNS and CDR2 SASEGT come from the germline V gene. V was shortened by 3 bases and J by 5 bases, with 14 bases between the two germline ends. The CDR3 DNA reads TGTGCCAGCAGTGAGGCACTAGCCTCGGACGAGCAGTACTTC. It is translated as CASSEALASDEQYF.

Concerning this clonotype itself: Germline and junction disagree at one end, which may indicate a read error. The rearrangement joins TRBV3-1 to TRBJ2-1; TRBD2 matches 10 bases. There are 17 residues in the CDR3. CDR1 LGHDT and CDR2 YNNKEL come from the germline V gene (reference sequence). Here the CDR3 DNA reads TGTGCCAGCAACCAAGATTGGCTAGCGGGAGTCACGGATGAGCAGTTCTTC. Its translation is CASNQDWLAGVTDEQFF.

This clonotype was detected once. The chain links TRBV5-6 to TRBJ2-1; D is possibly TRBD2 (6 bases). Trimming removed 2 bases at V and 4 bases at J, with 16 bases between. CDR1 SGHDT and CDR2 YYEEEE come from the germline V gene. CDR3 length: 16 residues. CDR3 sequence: CASSFELARPYNEQFF. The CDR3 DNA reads TGTGCCAGCAGCTTCGAGCTAGCGAGACCGTACAATGAGCAGTTCTTC.